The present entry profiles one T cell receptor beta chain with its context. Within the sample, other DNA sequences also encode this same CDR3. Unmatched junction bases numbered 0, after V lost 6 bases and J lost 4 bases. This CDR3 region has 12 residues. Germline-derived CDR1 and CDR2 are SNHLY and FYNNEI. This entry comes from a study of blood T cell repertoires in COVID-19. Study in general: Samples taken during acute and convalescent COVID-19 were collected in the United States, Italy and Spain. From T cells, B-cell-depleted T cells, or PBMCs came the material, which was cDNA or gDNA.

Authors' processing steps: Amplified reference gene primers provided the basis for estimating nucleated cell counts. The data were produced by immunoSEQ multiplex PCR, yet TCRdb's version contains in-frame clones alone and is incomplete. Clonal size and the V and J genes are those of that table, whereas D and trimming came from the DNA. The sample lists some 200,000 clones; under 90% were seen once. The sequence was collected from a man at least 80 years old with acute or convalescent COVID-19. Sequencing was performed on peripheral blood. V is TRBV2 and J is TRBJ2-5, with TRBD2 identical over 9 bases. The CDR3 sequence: CASRLAGETQYF. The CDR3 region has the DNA TGTGCCAGCAGACTAGCGGGAGAGACCCAGTACTTC.